Listed below are T cell receptor beta chains from one sample, sequenced in a study of T cell repertoires in cytomegalovirus infection. TCRdb ran MiXCR on the reads and lists one entry per CDR3 protein. The profile shows approximately 730,000 distinct CDR3 sequences, about 28% of them singletons. Their cognate antigens are unknown. The sequenced sample was cultured CD8+ T cells from PBMCs, obtained from culture after CMV antigen stimulation. The receptors stem from a human donor in good health (CMV status not recorded). Some clones in this sample may be carry-over from other donors' samples. Each CDR3 is given with its conserved first and last residue.

V: TRBV7-3; J: TRBJ2-5; CDR3: CASSDKSGVQYF
V: TRBV5-5; J: TRBJ1-1; CDR3: CASSLEAPQNTEAFF
V: TRBV7-9; J: TRBJ2-1; CDR3: CASSSARDRGQNEQFF
V: TRBV9; J: TRBJ2-2; CDR3: CASSVPTGGHNTGELFF
V: TRBV19; J: TRBJ2-2; CDR3: CASSIGAELFF
V: TRBV6-5; J: TRBJ2-2; CDR3: CASSYDGQRQRGTWVTGELFF
V: TRBV12-5; J: TRBJ1-2; CDR3: CASGLTGTGGEYGYTF
V: TRBV20-1; J: TRBJ1-3; CDR3: CSAKADRTGNTIYF
V: TRBV12-3/TRBV12-4; J: TRBJ2-3; CDR3: CASRQDRATDTQYF
V: TRBV12-3/TRBV12-4; J: TRBJ2-3; CDR3: CASSTTTRTDTQYF
V: TRBV7-8; J: TRBJ2-7; CDR3: CASSDRGANYEQYF
V: TRBV15; J: TRBJ2-5; CDR3: CATSTPGSWKTQYF
V: TRBV7-8; J: TRBJ2-5; CDR3: CASTLGFGTGPQETQYF
V: TRBV7-8; J: TRBJ2-7; CDR3: CASSLSSGGGTSSYEQYF
V: TRBV7-9; J: TRBJ2-5; CDR3: CASSSGLAGERLQETQYF
V: TRBV7-6; J: TRBJ2-1; CDR3: CASSLSSSSSYNEQFF
V: TRBV2; J: TRBJ1-4; CDR3: CASSVGQGAQANEKLFF
V: TRBV19; J: TRBJ1-1; CDR3: CASKLGNTEAFF
V: TRBV7-8; J: TRBJ2-3; CDR3: CASSSRVAPDPDTQYF
V: TRBV7-2; J: TRBJ1-2; CDR3: CAGSLTQITTINYGYTF
V: TRBV7-4; J: TRBJ2-2; CDR3: CGSQTRQADTGELFF
V: TRBV7-9; J: TRBJ1-2; CDR3: CASSLGTGGDYGYTF
V: TRBV7-9; J: TRBJ1-1; CDR3: CASSLQYREVGFTEAFF